These 8 T cell receptor beta chains share one sample of origin, sequenced in a study of blood T cell repertoires in COVID-19. TCRdb keeps only in-frame clones here, not all; method: immunoSEQ multiplex PCR. The sample has approximately 380,000 clones; approximately 91% are singletons. The specimen sequenced was PBMCs or T cells enriched from blood (not recorded which). Receptors originate from a woman aged 40 to 50 who had been exposed to COVID-19.

The J gene is TRBJ1-2, the V gene TRBV6-4, with D possibly being TRBD1 (5 bases). Germline CDR1 and CDR2: MRHNA and SNTAGT. Trimming took off 6 bases at V and 8 bases at J, with 19 bases between the two ends. The CDR3 consists of 14 residues. CDR3 bases: TGTGCCAGCAGCCCGGCCCTGGGGCCCTACGGCTACACCTTC. Translated: CASSPALGPYGYTF.

V and J are TRBV7-2 and TRBJ1-2; the D is unclear. Germline CDR1 is SGHTA and CDR2 is FQGNSA. This CDR3 is 14 amino acids long. V lost 5 bases to trimming and J lost 7 bases, with 17 bases between them. CDR3 DNA sequence: TGTGCCAGCAGCGGTATACGAGGGTCCGGTGGCTACACCTTC. It translates to CASSGIRGSGGYTF.

This rearrangement joins TRBV6-4 to TRBJ2-1, with a weak D call TRBD2 (5 bases). CDR3 length equals 12 residues. V was clipped by 4 bases and J by 6 bases, with 7 bases between them. In germline, CDR1 is MRHNA, CDR2 SNTAGT. CDR3 sequence: CASSGSGNEQFF. CDR3 DNA: TGTGCCAGCAGTGGAAGCGGCAATGAGCAGTTCTTC.

Concerning this clone itself: The DNA is omitted, as the CDR3 cannot be located on it reliably, and the CDR3 follows TCRdb's listing. V gene TRBV10-3 combines with J gene TRBJ2-5; the table calls TRBD1, which could not be checked here. Germline CDR1 reads ENHRY; CDR2 reads SYGVKD. The length of the CDR3 is 16 amino acids, counting both ends. This CDR3 is CAISSGQGSVYGTQYF.

The V gene is TRBV7-3, the J gene TRBJ2-3; possibly TRBD1 for D (5 bases). This CDR3 spans 17 amino acids. Between the trimmed V and J ends, which lost 2 bases and 1 base, there was a span of 16 bases. Germline CDR1 SGHTA, CDR2 FQGTGA. The CDR3: CASSLGNTGYGTDTQYF. The CDR3 DNA reads TGTGCCAGCAGCTTAGGGAATACAGGATACGGCACAGATACGCAGTATTTT.

V gene TRBV11-2 combines with J gene TRBJ1-1, with 7 bases identical to TRBD1. CDR3 length: 14 amino acids. The V gene's germline CDR1 is SGHAT and CDR2 FQNNGV. V lost 6 bases to trimming and J lost 5 bases; unmatched junction nucleotides: 9. The CDR3 sequence is CASRPGQKATEAFF. The DNA for the CDR3 is TGTGCCAGCAGGCCGGGACAGAAGGCGACTGAAGCTTTCTTT.

This chain connects TRBV5-4 to TRBJ1-2; 8 positions agree with TRBD1. This CDR3 is built from 17 residues. Trimming took 4 bases from V and 5 from J; bases not matched to a gene: 16. Germline V gene lookup returns CDR1 SGHNT and CDR2 YYREEE (reference sequence). CDR3 amino acids: CASSRDTGGAGGYGYTF. CDR3 DNA: TGTGCCAGCAGCCGAGATACAGGGGGAGCTGGGGGATATGGCTACACCTTC.

CDR3: CSVQDTQYF. As DNA, the CDR3 is TGCAGCGTCCAAGATACGCAGTATTTT. This chain connects TRBV29-1 to TRBJ2-3, with no clear D. The germline gives CDR1 SQVTM, CDR2 ANQGSEA. This CDR3 contains 9 residues. V lost 6 bases, J lost 5 bases, and 3 bases lay in between.